These 9 T cell receptor beta chains came from one sample sequenced in a study of blood T cell repertoires in COVID-19. Assay: immunoSEQ multiplex PCR; the TCRdb copy retains only in-frame clones and omits some. The data hold under 300,000 clones, with around 86% observed a single time. Input material: peripheral blood. Receptor source: a woman in her 30s with active or convalescent COVID-19.

This chain uses TRBV6-1 with TRBJ1-3; 9 nucleotides align to TRBD1. This CDR3 is built from 16 residues. Germline V lookup: CDR1 MNHNS, CDR2 SASEGT. J gave up 8 bases and V 0 bases, and 8 bases lay outside the gene matches. The CDR3 sequence is CASSEAAGTGTDTIYF. CDR3 coding DNA: TGTGCCAGCAGTGAAGCCGCCGGGACAGGGACCGACACCATATATTTT.

In this sample, this clone turned up a few times. The rearrangement links TRBV30 to TRBJ1-2, with 7 nucleotides matching TRBD1. Trimming took 0 bases from V and 6 from J; bases not matched to a gene: 10. Per germline, CDR1 GTSNPN and CDR2 SVGIG (reference sequence). The CDR3 runs 15 residues. This CDR3 reads CAWSVGRQGIDGYTF. The DNA for the CDR3 is TGTGCCTGGAGTGTAGGAAGACAGGGAATAGATGGCTACACCTTC.

This clone was observed a handful of times. Here the CDR3 reads CACREVADTGELFF. The CDR3 DNA is TGTGCCTGCCGGGAGGTAGCTGACACCGGGGAGCTGTTTTTT. This sequence joins TRBV19 and TRBJ2-2; TRBD2 matches 7 bases. Losses at the gene ends were 11 bases for V and 3 bases for J; bases not matched to a gene: 9. Germline loops: CDR1 LNHDA, CDR2 SQIVND (reference sequence). The CDR3 spans 14 residues.

The J gene is TRBJ2-3, the V gene TRBV15; TRBD1 matches at 9 bases. The ends lost 7 bases at V and 0 bases at J; junction bases unmatched: 5. The CDR3 runs to 15 residues. Germline CDR1 is LNHNV and CDR2 is YYDKDF (reference sequence). This CDR3 reads CATKDRGHSTDTQYF. The CDR3, as DNA: TGTGCCACCAAGGACAGGGGCCATAGCACAGATACGCAGTATTTT.

This clone was seen a single time. The chain couples TRBV30 to TRBJ1-2; 7 bases match TRBD1. There are 14 residues in the CDR3. The germline V gene has CDR1 GTSNPN and CDR2 SVGIG (reference sequence). The junction had 12 bases not matched to a gene; V was cut back by 4 bases and J by 7 bases. The chain's CDR3 is CAWNNQGTVGGYTF. As DNA, the CDR3 is TGTGCCTGGAATAACCAAGGGACAGTGGGTGGCTACACCTTC. The full variable domain, with the rest looked up from reference TRBV30 and TRBJ1-2, is SQTIHQWPATLVQPVGSPLSLECTVEGTSNPNLYWYRQAAGRGLQLLFYSVGIGQISSEVPQNLSASRPQDRQFILSSKKLLLSDSGFYLCAWNNQGTVGGYTFGSGTRLTVV.

The chain links TRBV2 to TRBJ2-2; TRBD2 is a possible D gene (5 bases). V was pared by 7 bases and J by 4 bases, with 16 bases between. The germline V gene has CDR1 SNHLY and CDR2 FYNNEI. The CDR3 sequence is 15 residues long. The CDR3 sequence: CASTPLASSTGELFF. CDR3 DNA sequence: TGTGCCAGCACCCCACTCGCTAGCAGCACCGGGGAGCTGTTTTTT.

In its sample, this clone was seen once. This chain connects TRBV24-1 to TRBJ1-5, with a possible D match to TRBD1 (5 bases). From germline, CDR1 is KGHDR and CDR2 SFDVKD. The V end was cut by 3 bases, the J end by 5 bases, with 13 bases between. The CDR3 consists of 15 residues. The CDR3 bases are TGTGCCACCAGTGATGCGCGGGGGGGAGATCAGCCCCAGCATTTT. It specifies CATSDARGGDQPQHF.

The rearrangement uses TRBV15 and TRBJ1-3; D might be TRBD1 (5 bases). The CDR3 extends over 13 amino acids. V lost 5 bases to trimming and J lost 2 bases, with 7 bases between them. Germline assignment: CDR1 LNHNV and CDR2 YYDKDF (reference sequence). CDR3 loop: CATSARAGNTIYF. The CDR3 nucleotides read TGTGCCACCAGCGCCAGGGCTGGAAACACCATATATTTT.

The V call is TRBV7-9, the J call TRBJ1-5; D is ambiguous. Germline V CDR1 and CDR2: SEHNR, FQNEAQ (reference sequence). CDR3 length: 11 amino acids. Trimming shortened V by 10 bases and J by 2 bases, and 6 bases separated the two germline ends. CDR3 in amino acids: CATGGNQPQHF. Here the CDR3 DNA reads TGTGCCACGGGAGGCAATCAGCCCCAGCATTTT.